Below, 24 T cell receptor beta chains from the same sample are listed, as sequenced in a study of technical replicates of blood from several donors. Repertoires were generated with immunoSEQ multiplex PCR, while TCRdb's copy carries only in-frame clones and drops some. The table has approximately 69,000 clones, roughly 96% seen once; the top ten hold approximately 0.21%. Sequenced input: T cells isolated from PBMCs. These receptors all come from a human donor in good health.

V gene TRBV9 combines with J gene TRBJ1-2, with D uncertain. The CDR3 has 12 residues. The germline CDR1 and CDR2 sequences are SGDLS and YYNGEE. Trimming left V 1 base short and J 4 bases short, with 5 bases between. The CDR3 bases are TGTGCCAGCAGCGTACTCAGCTATGGCTACACCTTC. Translated, it gives CASSVLSYGYTF.

The V and J genes are TRBV27 and TRBJ1-1, with D tentatively TRBD1 (6 bases). V was clipped by 2 bases and J by 6 bases, with 10 bases between them. This CDR3 has 13 amino acids. The V gene's germline CDR1 is MNHEY and CDR2 SMNVEV (reference sequence). This CDR3 reads CASSLPNRAEAFF. The CDR3 coding sequence is TGTGCCAGCAGTTTACCAAACAGGGCTGAAGCTTTCTTT.

The CDR3 nucleotides read TGTGCCAGCAGCGTAAAGGCAGGGAATACGAACTATGGCTACACCTTC. This gives the protein CASSVKAGNTNYGYTF. The chain employs TRBV9 and TRBJ1-2; D perhaps matches TRBD1 (5 bases). Germline V gene sequence: CDR1 SGDLS, CDR2 YYNGEE. The CDR3 has 16 residues. The V gene lost 1 base and the J gene lost 2 bases, with 15 bases spanning the gap.

CDR3 in DNA: TGTGCCAGTATACCGGGACTAGCATTAGAGACCCAGTACTTC. It specifies CASIPGLALETQYF. The V call is TRBV2, the J call TRBJ2-5; 9 positions match TRBD2. J lost 4 bases, V lost 9 bases, and 9 bases had no gene match. Germline V gene lookup returns CDR1 SNHLY and CDR2 FYNNEI. The CDR3 spans 14 residues.

V gene TRBV7-9 combines with J gene TRBJ2-7; 7 nucleotides match TRBD2. Trimming at V came to 3 bases and at J to 0 bases, leaving 2 bases not matched to a gene. Germline loops: CDR1 SEHNR, CDR2 FQNEAQ (reference sequence). This CDR3 spans 14 amino acids. The CDR3 sequence is CASSFAGASYEQYF. The CDR3 bases are TGTGCCAGCAGCTTTGCGGGAGCCTCCTACGAGCAGTACTTC.

This chain links TRBV6-5 with TRBJ1-2; tentatively, D is TRBD1 (6 bases). The CDR3 has 14 amino acids. Trimming left V 0 bases short and J 9 bases short, with 14 bases between. Germline CDR1 reads MNHEY; CDR2 reads SVGAGI. The CDR3 DNA is TGTGCCAGCAGTTACTCGACAGGCGACTGGAGCTACACCTTC. Amino acid sequence: CASSYSTGDWSYTF.

The V gene is TRBV30, the J gene TRBJ2-1; tentative D call: TRBD2 (7 bases). Germline loops: CDR1 GTSNPN, CDR2 SVGIG (reference sequence). The CDR3 extends over 14 amino acids. Trimming took off 4 bases at V and 3 bases at J, with 13 bases between the two ends. CDR3 sequence: CAWNGGAVYNEQFF. CDR3 sequence (DNA): TGTGCCTGGAATGGGGGGGCCGTCTACAATGAGCAGTTCTTC.

The chain is built from TRBV25-1 and TRBJ2-1; 9 bases line up with TRBD2. The CDR3 sequence is 16 residues long. The trim removed 4 bases at V and 4 bases at J, leaving 8 bases unmatched. Germline CDR1 MGHDK, CDR2 SYGVNS. The CDR3 nucleotides are TGTGCCAGCAGTGGCTTAACTAGCGGGCCATACAATGAGCAGTTCTTC. Encoded protein: CASSGLTSGPYNEQFF. Variable domain in full (rest from reference TRBV25-1 and TRBJ2-1): EADIYQTPRYLVIGTGKKITLECSQTMGHDKMYWYQQDPGMELHLIHYSYGVNSTEKGDLSSESTVSRIRTEHFPLTLESARPSHTSQYLCASSGLTSGPYNEQFFGPGTRLTVL.

The rearrangement uses TRBV28 and TRBJ2-2; 10 bases match TRBD2. The trim removed 8 bases at V and 4 bases at J, leaving 7 bases unmatched. CDR1 is MDHEN, CDR2 SYDVKM, per germline. There are 15 residues in the CDR3. CDR3 residues: CASEISGRGTGELFF. CDR3 nucleotides: TGTGCCAGCGAGATAAGCGGGAGGGGCACCGGGGAGCTGTTTTTT. Full variable domain (remainder filled in from reference TRBV28 and TRBJ2-2): DVKVTQSSRYLVKRTGEKVFLECVQDMDHENMFWYRQDPGLGLRLIYFSYDVKMKEKGDIPEGYSVSREKKERFSLILESASTNQTSMYLCASEISGRGTGELFFGEGSRLTVL.

The J gene is TRBJ1-4, the V gene TRBV19; 10 positions match TRBD1. J gave up 7 bases and V 4 bases, and 9 bases lay outside the gene matches. Germline V gives CDR1 LNHDA, CDR2 SQIVND (reference sequence). The CDR3 contains 16 residues. The CDR3 is CASSTGQGVPFEKLFF. Here the CDR3 DNA reads TGTGCCAGTAGTACCGGACAGGGGGTTCCATTTGAAAAACTGTTTTTT. Filled out from reference TRBV19 and TRBJ1-4, the complete variable domain reads DGGITQSPKYLFRKEGQNVTLSCEQNLNHDAMYWYRQDPGQGLRLIYYSQIVNDFQKGDIAEGYSVSREKKESFPLTVTSAQKNPTAFYLCASSTGQGVPFEKLFFGSGTQLSVL.

The chain is built from TRBV5-1 and TRBJ2-1; no reliable D call. This CDR3 contains 15 residues. V lost 4 bases, J lost 0 bases, and 11 bases lay in between. Germline V gene data show CDR1 as SGHRS and CDR2 as YFSETQ. CDR3 protein: CASSPVLSSYNEQFF. The CDR3 region has the DNA TGCGCCAGCAGCCCTGTTCTGAGCTCCTACAATGAGCAGTTCTTC.

This sequence joins TRBV2 and TRBJ1-1; no definite D call. CDR3 length equals 14 residues. Trimming pared 11 bases from V and 0 bases from J, leaving 16 bases between. Germline V lookup: CDR1 SNHLY, CDR2 FYNNEI. The CDR3 loop is CADSSGRVNTEAFF. Here the CDR3 DNA reads TGTGCCGACTCGAGCGGGCGGGTGAACACTGAAGCTTTCTTT. Variable domain in full (rest from reference TRBV2 and TRBJ1-1): EPEVTQTPSHQVTQMGQEVILRCVPISNHLYFYWYRQILGQKVEFLVSFYNNEISEKSEIFDDQFSVERPDGSNFTLKIRSTKLEDSAMYFCADSSGRVNTEAFFGQGTRLTVV.

V usage is TRBV9 and J usage is TRBJ1-6; TRBD1 is a possible D gene (6 bases). V shed 0 bases and J shed 0 bases, with 13 bases lying between them. CDR1 is SGDLS and CDR2 is YYNGEE in the germline V gene. This CDR3 contains 18 residues. DNA for the CDR3: TGTGCCAGCAGCGTAGCGGACAGTCCGAGCTCCTATAATTCACCCCTCCACTTT. It is translated as CASSVADSPSSYNSPLHF.

This rearrangement joins TRBV6-1 to TRBJ1-3; D may be TRBD1 (6 bases). This CDR3 spans 14 amino acids. Germline CDR1 MNHNS, CDR2 SASEGT. V gave up 3 bases and J gave up 0 bases, with 6 bases separating them. CDR3 residues: CASSEGHSGNTIYF. In DNA, the CDR3 is TGTGCCAGCAGTGAGGGACACTCTGGAAACACCATATATTTT.

The rearrangement joins TRBV6-5 to TRBJ1-1; 7 bases are a match to TRBD1. The CDR3 covers 14 residues. CDR1 and CDR2 (germline): MNHEY, SVGAGI. Trimming at V came to 4 bases and at J to 4 bases, leaving 6 bases not matched to a gene. CDR3 nucleotides: TGTGCCAGCAGTTCCAGGGGGGTTAGCACTGAAGCTTTCTTT. This codes for CASSSRGVSTEAFF.

The V and J genes are TRBV7-9 and TRBJ2-5, with 8 nucleotides matching TRBD2. The CDR3 totals 13 residues. Germline CDR1 reads SEHNR; CDR2 reads FQNEAQ (reference sequence). Germline trimming cut 6 bases from V and 5 bases from J; bases unmatched to any gene: 5. This chain's CDR3 is CASSSGGRETQYF. CDR3 nucleotide sequence: TGTGCCAGCAGTTCGGGGGGGCGGGAGACCCAGTACTTC.

V gene TRBV30 combines with J gene TRBJ2-3; no definite D call. CDR3 size: 12 residues. The germline CDR1 and CDR2 sequences are GTSNPN and SVGIG (reference sequence). Trimming stripped 2 bases from V and 5 bases from J, with 8 bases between. In DNA, the CDR3 is TGTGCCTGGAGTCGCTGGCAAGATACGCAGTATTTT. Its translation is CAWSRWQDTQYF.

This clone was seen only a few times. The CDR3 coding sequence is TGTGCCAGCAGCTTGACAGGGGGCTTGACTGAAGCTTTCTTT. This encodes CASSLTGGLTEAFF. This chain uses TRBV7-9 with TRBJ1-1; 10 nucleotides line up with TRBD1. The CDR3 length is 14 residues. Germline V gene data show CDR1 as SEHNR and CDR2 as FQNEAQ (reference sequence). V lost 3 bases, J lost 5 bases, and 3 bases stayed unmatched.

The rearrangement joins TRBV10-3 to TRBJ1-2; D gene ambiguous. Deletions cut 8 bases from V and 2 bases from J, with 9 bases between. The CDR3 extends over 12 amino acids. The V gene's germline CDR1 is ENHRY and CDR2 SYGVKD. The CDR3 DNA follows: TGTGCCATCTCCTCGGAGAACTATGGCTACACCTTC. Protein product: CAISSENYGYTF.

The chain has TRBV6-5 and TRBJ1-6; D gene ambiguous. With 2 bases removed from V and 7 bases from J, the gap between germline ends came to 12 bases. The CDR3 covers 15 residues. The germline gives CDR1 MNHEY, CDR2 SVGAGI. CDR3 coding DNA: TGTGCCAGCAGTTACGGGCCCCTGGCCAATTCACCCCTCCACTTT. The encoded protein is CASSYGPLANSPLHF.

The chain links TRBV30 to TRBJ2-5; TRBD2 might be the D (6 bases). Trimming removed 2 bases at V and 9 bases at J, with 13 bases between. There are 12 residues in the CDR3. Per the germline V gene, CDR1 is GTSNPN and CDR2 is SVGIG (reference sequence). The CDR3 reads CAWSRSPGAQYF. The CDR3 DNA sequence: TGTGCCTGGAGTCGGTCCCCGGGGGCCCAGTACTTC. Full variable domain (rest looked up from reference TRBV30 and TRBJ2-5): SQTIHQWPATLVQPVGSPLSLECTVEGTSNPNLYWYRQAAGRGLQLLFYSVGIGQISSEVPQNLSASRPQDRQFILSSKKLLLSDSGFYLCAWSRSPGAQYFGPGTRLLVL.

The chain couples TRBV4-1 to TRBJ2-4, with D perhaps TRBD2 (6 bases). Per germline, CDR1 MGHRA and CDR2 YSYEKL. The CDR3 length is 13 residues. The ends were cut back, 6 bases at V and 8 bases at J, with 14 bases in the middle. CDR3 protein: CASRGGEPHIQYF. In DNA, the CDR3 is TGCGCCAGCAGGGGAGGAGAGCCGCACATTCAGTACTTC.

V gene TRBV25-1 combines with J gene TRBJ2-1; 7 positions match TRBD2. Trimming cost V 2 bases and J 8 bases; bases outside gene matches: 6. This CDR3 is built from 14 residues. Germline V gives CDR1 MGHDK, CDR2 SYGVNS. This CDR3 reads CASSERGVRDEQFF. The DNA of the CDR3 is TGTGCCAGCAGTGAACGGGGGGTCAGGGATGAGCAGTTCTTC.

The CDR3 DNA sequence: TGCAGCGTCACTCAGGAGGCCCCCTACGAGCAGTACTTC. The encoded protein is CSVTQEAPYEQYF. The genes are TRBV29-1 and TRBJ2-7; D may be TRBD2 (5 bases). Germline V gene data show CDR1 as SQVTM and CDR2 as ANQGSEA. V lost 6 bases to trimming and J lost 2 bases, with 14 bases between them. CDR3 size: 13 residues.